Described below is a single T cell receptor beta chain sequence and its context. Its cognate antigen is unknown. CDR3 length equals 15 residues. Trimming took off 3 bases at V and 1 base at J, with 11 bases between the two ends. In germline, CDR1 is LNHDA, CDR2 SQIVND (reference sequence). Produced via immunoSEQ multiplex PCR; TCRdb's table is partial and in-frame only. In the table there are about 28,000 clones, about 80% of which are singletons. This sample was included in a study of graft-versus-host responses after intestinal transplantation. Study at large: Anti-thymocyte globulin induction preceded approximately three years of tacrolimus and steroid maintenance in all recipients. Broader study findings: Ileal or blood samples showed some GvH clones first, and such clones were also found in recipient marrow. Peak circulating GvH clone levels were associated with early post-transplant HvG declines.

The V gene is TRBV19, the J gene TRBJ2-3; the D gene is possibly TRBD2 (5 bases). This receptor was obtained from a human donor who received an intestinal transplant. The sample was unstimulated CD8+ T cells sorted from spleen or lymph node cells, taken before intestinal transplant. The CDR3 loop is CASSISWTGTDTQYF. CDR3 nucleotide sequence: TGTGCCAGTAGTATTTCGTGGACTGGCACAGATACGCAGTATTTT.